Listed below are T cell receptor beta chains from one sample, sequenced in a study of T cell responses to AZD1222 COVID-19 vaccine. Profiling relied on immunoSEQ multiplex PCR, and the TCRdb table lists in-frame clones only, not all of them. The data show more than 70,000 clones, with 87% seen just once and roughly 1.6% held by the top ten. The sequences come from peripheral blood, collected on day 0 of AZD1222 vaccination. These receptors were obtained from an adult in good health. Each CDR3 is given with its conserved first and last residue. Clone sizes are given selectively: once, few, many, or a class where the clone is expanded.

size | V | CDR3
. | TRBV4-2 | CASSQDMGEGNQPQHF
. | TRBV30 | CAWSGGQEQPQHF
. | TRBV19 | CASKGSTGVDSPLHF
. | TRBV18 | CASLGGGEVETQYF
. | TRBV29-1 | CSVEGGTGGNEQYF
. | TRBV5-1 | CASSSLAGVRDEQFF
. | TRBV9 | CASSVGLNEQFF
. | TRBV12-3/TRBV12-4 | CASSKQDSRAFF
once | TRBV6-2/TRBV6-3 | CASSYQTANTGELFF
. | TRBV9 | CASSVKGTPTEAFF
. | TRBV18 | CASSPQGNEQFF
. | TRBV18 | CASSPRNIRGRAQPQHF
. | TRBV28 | CASRVGGLAVYNEQFF
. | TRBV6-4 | CASSVLADPTGELFF
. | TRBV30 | CAWSGTNSYNSPLHF
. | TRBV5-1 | CASSFGPTGDEQFF
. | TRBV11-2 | CASRFQGVANEKLFF
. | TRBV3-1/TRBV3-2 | CASSERTGPSSGANVLTF
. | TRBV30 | CAWSAPPGMNTEAFF
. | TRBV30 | CAWSMGTGNQPQHF
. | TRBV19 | CASSSQRQETQYF
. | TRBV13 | CASSLEWRIEAFF
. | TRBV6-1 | CASSETGGRDGYTF
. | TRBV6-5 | CASSFDWAGGYTF
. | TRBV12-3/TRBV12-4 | CASSRTREYEQYF
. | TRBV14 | CASSLGTDYGYTF
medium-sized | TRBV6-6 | CASSHGRLAAVGYTF
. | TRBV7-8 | CASSLADGMGEAFF
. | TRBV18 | CASSPSMMRDSTDTQYF
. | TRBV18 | CASSPSEAGAVLTEAFF
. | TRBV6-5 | CASSRDRGRQFF
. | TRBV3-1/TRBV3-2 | CASSQRGGNQPQHF
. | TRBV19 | CASSRNREGGYTF
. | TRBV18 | CASSPNGPRGTEAFF
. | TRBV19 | CASSRGQGRSPLHF
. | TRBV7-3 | CASSLQGGYGYTF
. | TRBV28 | CASSLLSPQRDRHEYYGYTF
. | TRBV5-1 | CASSPGTYSYNEQFF
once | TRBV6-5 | CASSPGLAGVGQFF
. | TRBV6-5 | CASSPRGVVSPLHF
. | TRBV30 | CAWSVRPANYGYTF
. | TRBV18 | CASSATGYSNQPQHF
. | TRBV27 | CASSLPTRNEQFF